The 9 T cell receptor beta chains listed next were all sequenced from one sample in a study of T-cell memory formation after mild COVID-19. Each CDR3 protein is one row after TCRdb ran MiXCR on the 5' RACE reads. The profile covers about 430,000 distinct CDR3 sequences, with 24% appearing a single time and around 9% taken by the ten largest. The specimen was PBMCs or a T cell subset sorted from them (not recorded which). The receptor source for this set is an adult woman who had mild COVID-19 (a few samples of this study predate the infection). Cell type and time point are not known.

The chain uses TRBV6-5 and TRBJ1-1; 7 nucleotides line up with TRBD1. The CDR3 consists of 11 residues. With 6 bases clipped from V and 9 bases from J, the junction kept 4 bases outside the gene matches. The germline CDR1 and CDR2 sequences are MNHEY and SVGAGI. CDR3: CASRDRAQAFF. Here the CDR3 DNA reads TGTGCCAGCAGAGACAGGGCCCAAGCTTTCTTT.

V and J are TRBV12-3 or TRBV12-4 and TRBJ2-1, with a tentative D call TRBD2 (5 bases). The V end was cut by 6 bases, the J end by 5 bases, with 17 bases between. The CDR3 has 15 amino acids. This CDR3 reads CASSPARAPHNEQFF. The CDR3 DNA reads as TGTGCCAGCAGCCCGGCGCGGGCCCCCCACAATGAGCAGTTCTTC.

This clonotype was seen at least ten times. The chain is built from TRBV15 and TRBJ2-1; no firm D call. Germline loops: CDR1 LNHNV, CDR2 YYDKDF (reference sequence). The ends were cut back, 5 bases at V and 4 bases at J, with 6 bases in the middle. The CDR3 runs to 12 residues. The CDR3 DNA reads TGTGCCACCAGCGTTGGGTACAATGAGCAGTTCTTC. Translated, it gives CATSVGYNEQFF.

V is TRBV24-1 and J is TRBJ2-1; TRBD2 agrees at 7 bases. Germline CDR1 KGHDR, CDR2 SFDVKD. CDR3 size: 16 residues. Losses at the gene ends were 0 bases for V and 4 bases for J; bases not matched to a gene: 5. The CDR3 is CATSDLRAGVYNEQFF. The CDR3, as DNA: TGTGCCACCAGTGATTTGAGGGCGGGAGTATACAATGAGCAGTTCTTC.

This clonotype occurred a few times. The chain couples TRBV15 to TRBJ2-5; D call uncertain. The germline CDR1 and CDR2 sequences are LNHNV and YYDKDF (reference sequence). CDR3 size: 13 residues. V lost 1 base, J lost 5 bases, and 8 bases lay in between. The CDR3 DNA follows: TGTGCCACCAGCAGAGCTTTTCGGGAGACCCAGTACTTC. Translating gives CATSRAFRETQYF.

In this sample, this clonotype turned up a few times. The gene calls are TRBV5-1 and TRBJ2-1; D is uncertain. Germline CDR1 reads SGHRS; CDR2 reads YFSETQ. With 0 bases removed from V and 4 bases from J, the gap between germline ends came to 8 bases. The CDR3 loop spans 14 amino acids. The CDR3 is CASSLAGQYNEQFF. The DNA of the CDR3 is TGCGCCAGCAGCTTGGCTGGGCAATACAATGAGCAGTTCTTC. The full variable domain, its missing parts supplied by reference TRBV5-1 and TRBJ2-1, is KAGVTQTPRYLIKTRGQQVTLSCSPISGHRSVSWYQQTPGQGLQFLFEYFSETQRNKGNFPGRFSGRQFSNSRSEMNVSTLELGDSALYLCASSLAGQYNEQFFGPGTRLTVL.

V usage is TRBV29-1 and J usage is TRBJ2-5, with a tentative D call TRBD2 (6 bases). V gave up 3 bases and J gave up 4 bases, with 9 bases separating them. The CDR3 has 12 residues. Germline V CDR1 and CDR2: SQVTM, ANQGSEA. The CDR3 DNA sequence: TGCAGCGTTGACCCGGGGGTAGAGACCCAGTACTTC. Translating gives CSVDPGVETQYF. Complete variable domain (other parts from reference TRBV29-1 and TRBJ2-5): SAVISQKPSRDICQRGTSLTIQCQVDSQVTMMFWYRQQPGQSLTLIATANQGSEATYESGFVIDKFPISRPNLTFSTLTVSNMSPEDSSIYLCSVDPGVETQYFGPGTRLLVL.

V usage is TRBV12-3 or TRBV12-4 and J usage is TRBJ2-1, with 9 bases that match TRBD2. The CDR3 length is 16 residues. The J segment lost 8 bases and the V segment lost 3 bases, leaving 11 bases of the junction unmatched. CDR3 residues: CASSLVGGGGAHEQFF. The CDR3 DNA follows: TGTGCCAGCAGTTTGGTTGGAGGCGGGGGGGCCCATGAGCAGTTCTTC.

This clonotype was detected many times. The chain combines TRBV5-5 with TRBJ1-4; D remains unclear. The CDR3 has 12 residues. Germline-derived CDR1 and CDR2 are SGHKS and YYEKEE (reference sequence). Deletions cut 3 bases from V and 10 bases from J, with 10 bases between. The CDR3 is CASSSGGGKLFF. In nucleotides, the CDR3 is TGTGCCAGCAGCTCGGGTGGCGGAAAACTGTTTTTT.